The rows below give T cell receptor beta chains drawn from one sample of a study of CD8 T cells in Susac syndrome. MiXCR, run by TCRdb on the immunoSEQ multiplex PCR reads, gives a single entry per CDR3 protein. Among some 150,000 distinct CDR3 sequences listed, roughly 94% were seen once. The specimen sequenced was CD4+ T cells from PBMCs. The receptor set was obtained from a human donor in good health. Each CDR3 is given with its conserved first and last residue. Fields, in order: clone size, V gene, D gene, J gene, CDR3 protein, CDR3 DNA. D genes are given only for firm matches. Some rows mark clone size as missing; the rest say once, few, many or name a class of expanded clone.

>-|TRBV7-2|-|TRBJ2-5
CASSPRTPTRMKETQYF
TGTGCCAGCAGCCCCCGAACTCCGACTAGGATGAAAGAGACCCAGTACTTC
>-|TRBV6-2/TRBV6-3|-|TRBJ1-5
CASSYRAGDHPQHF
TGTGCCAGCAGTTACAGGGCAGGAGATCACCCCCAGCATTTT
>-|TRBV20-1|TRBD2|TRBJ2-1
CSARDSGRGVNEQFF
TGCAGTGCTAGAGATAGCGGGAGAGGGGTCAATGAGCAGTTCTTC
>-|TRBV11-2|TRBD2|TRBJ2-1
CASSPKHWGRSGSRLSEQFF
TGTGCCAGCAGCCCCAAACACTGGGGACGTAGCGGGAGTAGGTTGAGTGAGCAGTTCTTC
>-|TRBV12-3/TRBV12-4|-|TRBJ2-5
CASSPRGGETQYF
TGTGCCAGCAGTCCAAGGGGCGGGGAGACCCAGTACTTC
>-|TRBV3-1|-|TRBJ2-2
CASSQGLVGELFF
TGTGCCAGCAGCCAAGGTCTTGTCGGGGAGCTGTTTTTT
>-|TRBV20-1|-|TRBJ2-6
CSAHRAGANVLTF
TGCAGTGCTCACAGGGCTGGGGCCAACGTCCTGACTTTC
>-|TRBV3-1|-|TRBJ1-1
CASSQGEWAFF
TGTGCCAGCAGCCAAGGGGAGTGGGCTTTCTTT
>once|TRBV27|TRBD2|TRBJ2-3
CASRTSGRARDTQYF
TGTGCCAGCAGAACTAGCGGGAGGGCCAGAGATACGCAGTATTTT
>-|TRBV7-6|-|TRBJ2-6
CASSARRTGANVLTF
TGTGCCAGCAGCGCCCGGCGGACTGGGGCCAACGTCCTGACTTTC
>-|TRBV5-1|TRBD2|TRBJ2-1
CASKTGLELSDEQFF
TGCGCCAGCAAAACCGGACTAGAACTTTCGGATGAGCAGTTCTTC
>-|TRBV12-3/TRBV12-4|TRBD1|TRBJ2-7
CASSPTGGFLYEQYF
TGTGCCAGCAGTCCTACAGGGGGCTTCCTCTACGAGCAGTACTTC
>-|TRBV18|-|TRBJ1-5
CASSPGTGLGQPQHF
TGTGCCAGCTCACCCGGGACCGGACTGGGTCAGCCCCAGCATTTT
>once|TRBV5-1|-|TRBJ2-7
CASSMGGVRTSSYEQYF
TGCGCCAGCAGCATGGGAGGCGTAAGGACCTCCTCCTACGAGCAGTACTTC
>-|TRBV30|TRBD2|TRBJ2-1
CARSHGTSGRNYNEQFF
TGTGCCAGAAGTCACGGGACTAGCGGGAGGAACTACAATGAGCAGTTCTTC
>-|TRBV10-3|TRBD2|TRBJ2-1
CAISGGTSEAEQFF
TGTGCCATCAGTGGGGGGACTAGCGAGGCTGAGCAGTTCTTC
>-|TRBV7-2|-|TRBJ2-1
CASSLLSGRWFF
TGTGCCAGCAGCTTATTGTCGGGACGATGGTTCTTC
>-|TRBV25-1|-|TRBJ1-2
CASSEPGRDYGYTF
TGTGCCAGCAGTGAACCCGGCAGGGACTATGGCTACACCTTC